Listed below are T cell receptor beta chains from one sample, sequenced in a study of CD8+ T cells in alopecia areata. The repertoire was sequenced with immunoSEQ multiplex PCR; TCRdb's copy has only in-frame clones and lacks some. This table holds about 140,000 clones, roughly 50% found once. This specimen was CD8+ T cells sorted from blood, taken at week 4, from a patient treated with tofacitinib. These TCRs come from a human donor with alopecia areata. The CDR3 runs from the conserved cysteine through the conserved F or W. D genes are given only for firm matches. Expanded clones are given a class, and other clones once, few, many or no size at all.

d_call: TRBD1
v_call: TRBV5-1
j_call: TRBJ2-7
clone_size: .
cdr3_aa: CASRGDSPYEQYF
cdr3_nt: TGCGCCAGCAGGGGGGACAGCCCATACGAGCAGTACTTC

d_call: .
v_call: TRBV6-5
j_call: TRBJ2-1
clone_size: .
cdr3_aa: CASSYGVEQFF
cdr3_nt: TGTGCCAGCAGTTACGGGGTTGAGCAGTTCTTC

d_call: .
v_call: TRBV9
j_call: TRBJ1-2
clone_size: once
cdr3_aa: CASSVGGSNYGYTF
cdr3_nt: TGTGCCAGCAGCGTGGGGGGATCTAACTATGGCTACACCTTC

d_call: .
v_call: TRBV27
j_call: TRBJ1-5
clone_size: .
cdr3_aa: CASSLGGAAGAQHF
cdr3_nt: TGTGCCAGCAGTTTAGGGGGGGCCGCCGGGGCCCAGCATTTT

d_call: TRBD2
v_call: TRBV29-1
j_call: TRBJ2-5
clone_size: .
cdr3_aa: CSVLGTSGGQETQYF
cdr3_nt: TGCAGCGTCCTCGGGACTAGCGGGGGGCAAGAGACCCAGTACTTC

d_call: .
v_call: TRBV2
j_call: TRBJ1-1
clone_size: .
cdr3_aa: CASSMTSGGTEAFF
cdr3_nt: TGTGCCAGCAGTATGACATCTGGCGGCACTGAAGCTTTCTTT

d_call: .
v_call: TRBV29-1
j_call: TRBJ2-7
clone_size: few
cdr3_aa: CSVEEPPEQYF
cdr3_nt: TGCAGCGTTGAAGAACCGCCAGAGCAGTACTTC

d_call: .
v_call: TRBV18
j_call: TRBJ2-5
clone_size: once
cdr3_aa: CASSPPIEETQYF
cdr3_nt: TGTGCCAGCTCACCCCCGATCGAGGAGACCCAGTACTTC

d_call: TRBD2
v_call: TRBV9
j_call: TRBJ2-3
clone_size: once
cdr3_aa: CASSEQLAGGSDTQYF
cdr3_nt: TGTGCCAGCAGCGAACAACTAGCGGGGGGGTCAGATACGCAGTATTTT

d_call: .
v_call: TRBV5-6
j_call: TRBJ2-7
clone_size: .
cdr3_aa: CASSPSPEPPEQYF
cdr3_nt: TGTGCCAGCAGCCCCAGCCCCGAACCCCCCGAGCAGTACTTC

d_call: .
v_call: TRBV29-1
j_call: TRBJ2-2
clone_size: .
cdr3_aa: CSARQTGELFF
cdr3_nt: TGCAGCGCCCGGCAGACCGGGGAGCTGTTTTTT

d_call: TRBD1
v_call: TRBV29-1
j_call: TRBJ2-5
clone_size: .
cdr3_aa: CSVIQGKTRPETQYF
cdr3_nt: TGCAGCGTGATACAGGGGAAGACACGTCCAGAGACCCAGTACTTC

d_call: .
v_call: TRBV12-5
j_call: TRBJ2-7
clone_size: .
cdr3_aa: CASGPTVRTYEQYF
cdr3_nt: TGTGCTAGTGGTCCGACCGTTAGGACCTACGAGCAGTACTTC

d_call: TRBD2
v_call: TRBV29-1
j_call: TRBJ2-2
clone_size: few
cdr3_aa: CSVDLGGSTGELFF
cdr3_nt: TGCAGCGTTGACCTGGGAGGGAGCACCGGGGAGCTGTTTTTT

d_call: TRBD1
v_call: TRBV9
j_call: TRBJ1-5
clone_size: .
cdr3_aa: CASSAGGTGANQPQHF
cdr3_nt: TGTGCCAGCAGCGCCGGGGGGACAGGGGCAAATCAGCCCCAGCATTTT

d_call: .
v_call: TRBV5-4
j_call: TRBJ2-1
clone_size: .
cdr3_aa: CASSLARADEQFF
cdr3_nt: TGTGCCAGCAGCTTGGCCAGGGCGGATGAGCAGTTCTTC

d_call: .
v_call: TRBV10-3
j_call: TRBJ1-5
clone_size: .
cdr3_aa: CAISAGPTPDQPQHF
cdr3_nt: TGTGCCATCAGTGCTGGGCCTACGCCTGATCAGCCCCAGCATTTT

d_call: .
v_call: TRBV5-1
j_call: TRBJ1-1
clone_size: .
cdr3_aa: CASSSGETPEAFF
cdr3_nt: TGCGCCAGCAGCTCCGGGGAGACCCCTGAAGCTTTCTTT

d_call: .
v_call: TRBV6-1
j_call: TRBJ1-2
clone_size: .
cdr3_aa: CASSEARGGYTF
cdr3_nt: TGTGCCAGCAGTGAAGCTCGCGGGGGCTACACCTTC

d_call: TRBD1
v_call: TRBV27
j_call: TRBJ2-4
clone_size: few
cdr3_aa: CASSLGQGSSIQYF
cdr3_nt: TGTGCCAGCAGCCTCGGACAGGGATCATCAATTCAGTACTTC

d_call: .
v_call: TRBV30
j_call: TRBJ2-5
clone_size: once
cdr3_aa: CAWSTFETDAQETQYF
cdr3_nt: TGTGCCTGGAGTACCTTCGAGACAGACGCACAAGAGACCCAGTACTTC

d_call: .
v_call: TRBV15
j_call: TRBJ1-1
clone_size: .
cdr3_aa: CATSSGDFNTEAFF
cdr3_nt: TGTGCCACCAGCAGCGGGGATTTTAACACTGAAGCTTTCTTT

d_call: .
v_call: TRBV13
j_call: TRBJ1-3
clone_size: .
cdr3_aa: CASSRGQDENTIYF
cdr3_nt: TGTGCCAGCAGCCGGGGGCAGGATGAAAACACCATATATTTT

d_call: TRBD1
v_call: TRBV10-3
j_call: TRBJ2-3
clone_size: few
cdr3_aa: CAISESIGTGSPTDTQYF
cdr3_nt: TGTGCCATCAGTGAGTCGATAGGGACAGGCTCCCCCACAGATACGCAGTATTTT

d_call: .
v_call: TRBV5-1
j_call: TRBJ2-7
clone_size: .
cdr3_aa: CASSLERTPSYEQYF
cdr3_nt: TGCGCCAGCAGCTTGGAAAGGACACCTTCCTACGAGCAGTACTTC

d_call: .
v_call: TRBV9
j_call: TRBJ2-3
clone_size: .
cdr3_aa: CASSIRRDRPSSTDTQYF
cdr3_nt: TGTGCCAGCAGCATAAGGCGGGACAGACCTTCTAGCACAGATACGCAGTATTTT

d_call: .
v_call: TRBV6-6
j_call: TRBJ2-2
clone_size: few
cdr3_aa: CASSGLAGELFF
cdr3_nt: TGTGCCAGCAGTGGGCTAGCCGGGGAGCTGTTTTTT

d_call: .
v_call: TRBV19
j_call: TRBJ1-5
clone_size: .
cdr3_aa: CASAAGVNQPQHF
cdr3_nt: TGTGCCAGCGCAGCAGGGGTCAATCAGCCCCAGCATTTT

d_call: .
v_call: TRBV5-1
j_call: TRBJ1-1
clone_size: .
cdr3_aa: CASSLRETEAFF
cdr3_nt: TGCGCCAGCAGCTTGAGGGAAACCGAAGCTTTCTTT

d_call: .
v_call: TRBV2
j_call: TRBJ1-1
clone_size: few
cdr3_aa: CASSVAYPREAFF
cdr3_nt: TGTGCCAGCAGTGTGGCGTATCCCCGGGAAGCTTTCTTT

d_call: .
v_call: TRBV10-3
j_call: TRBJ2-1
clone_size: .
cdr3_aa: CAISDPRYNEQFF
cdr3_nt: TGTGCCATCAGTGATCCCCGTTACAATGAGCAGTTCTTC

d_call: .
v_call: TRBV27
j_call: TRBJ2-7
clone_size: .
cdr3_aa: CASSSHRVPYEQYF
cdr3_nt: TGTGCCAGCAGTTCCCACAGGGTACCTTACGAGCAGTACTTC

d_call: .
v_call: TRBV29-1
j_call: TRBJ1-4
clone_size: .
cdr3_aa: CSVEDRLNEKLFF
cdr3_nt: TGCAGCGTTGAAGACAGACTAAATGAAAAACTGTTTTTT